The following is a T cell receptor (beta chain) sequence with its context. Antigen: not known. Other DNA sequences in the same sample also yield this CDR3. This entry is derived from a study of beta chain features in type 1 diabetes. Study-level points and caveats: Reduced insertions and increased deletions marked VDJ junctions in type 1 diabetes patients. There was a moderate but significant shortening of TCRB CDR3s in all four CD4+ subsets of Type 1 diabetes patients.

The germline V gene has CDR1 SNHLY and CDR2 FYNNEI. The CDR3 is made up of 11 amino acids. V lost 6 bases to trimming and J lost 2 bases, with 4 bases between them. The authors reverse transcribed all of the isolated RNA, so sequencing captured expressed TCRB transcripts. An average near 3.57 million reads came from naive, central memory and regulatory T cell samples. The assay was immunoSEQ multiplex PCR, and TCRdb's table has in-frame clones only and misses some. The table has more than 250,000 clones, over 14% seen once; the top ten hold less than 0.02%. This clonotype was sampled from a man younger than 35 with type 1 diabetes. The chain employs TRBV2 and TRBJ2-5; D gene uncertain. Material for sequencing was naive CD4+ T cells from blood. The CDR3 nucleotides are TGTGCCAGCAGCACACAAGAGACCCAGTACTTC. It translates to CASSTQETQYF.